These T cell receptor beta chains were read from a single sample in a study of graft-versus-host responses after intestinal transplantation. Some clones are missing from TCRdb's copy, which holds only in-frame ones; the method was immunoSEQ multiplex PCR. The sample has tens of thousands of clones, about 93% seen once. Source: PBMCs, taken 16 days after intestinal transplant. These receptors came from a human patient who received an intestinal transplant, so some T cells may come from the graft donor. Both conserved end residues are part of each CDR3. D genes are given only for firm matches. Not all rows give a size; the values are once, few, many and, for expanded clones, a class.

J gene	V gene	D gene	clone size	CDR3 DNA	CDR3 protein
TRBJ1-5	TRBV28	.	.	TGTGCCAGCAGGGGACAAATGAATCAGCCCCAGCATTTT	CASRGQMNQPQHF
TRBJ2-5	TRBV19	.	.	TGTGCCAGTAGTATAGATATGGAGACCCAGTACTTC	CASSIDMETQYF
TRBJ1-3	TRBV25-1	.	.	TGTGCCAGCAGTGAATTAGGTGGGGGAAACACCATATATTTT	CASSELGGGNTIYF
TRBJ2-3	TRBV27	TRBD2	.	TGTGCCAGCAGTTTATGGGCGGGACTAGCGGGAGTCTATGGCACAGATACGCAGTATTTT	CASSLWAGLAGVYGTDTQYF
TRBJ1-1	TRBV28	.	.	TGTGCCAGCAGTGGGGACGCGCCTGCTGAAGCTTTCTTT	CASSGDAPAEAFF
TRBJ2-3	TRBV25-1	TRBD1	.	TGTGCCAGCAGTGAATGGGACAGGGGAGCAGATACGCAGTATTTT	CASSEWDRGADTQYF
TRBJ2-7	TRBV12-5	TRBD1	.	TGTGCTAGTGGTCCGCACCGGGACAGGGTGTACCCCTCCTCCTACGAGCAGTACTTC	CASGPHRDRVYPSSYEQYF
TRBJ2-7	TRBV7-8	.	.	TGTGCCAGCAGCTTAGACGGGACATCCTACGAGCAGTACTTC	CASSLDGTSYEQYF
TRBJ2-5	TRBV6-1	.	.	TGTGCCAGCAAAGAAGGCGAGGGGTGGGAGACCCAGTACTTC	CASKEGEGWETQYF
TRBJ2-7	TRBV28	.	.	TGTGCCAGCAGCCTTCCCCCGATCCGACAGGCCCGGTCCTACGAGCAGTACTTC	CASSLPPIRQARSYEQYF
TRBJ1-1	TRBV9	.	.	TGTGCCAGCAGCGTCGGGGGGGACACTGAAGCTTTCTTT	CASSVGGDTEAFF
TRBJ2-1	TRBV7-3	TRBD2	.	TGTGCCAGCAGCTTCGGACTAGAAGGATTCAATGAGCAGTTCTTC	CASSFGLEGFNEQFF
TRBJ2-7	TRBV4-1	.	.	TGCGCCAGCAGCCAAGTCCAGGACTACTACGAGCAGTACTTC	CASSQVQDYYEQYF
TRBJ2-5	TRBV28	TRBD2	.	TGTGCCAGCTCTGTGCTAGCGGGGGGGGAGACCCAGTACTTC	CASSVLAGGETQYF
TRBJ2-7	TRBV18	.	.	TGTGCCAGCTCACCAGTCGGTACAGGAGCCTACGAGCAGTACTTC	CASSPVGTGAYEQYF
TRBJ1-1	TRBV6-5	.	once	TGTGCCAGCGGGGGAACCTTAGGGGGCACTGAAGCTTTCTTT	CASGGTLGGTEAFF
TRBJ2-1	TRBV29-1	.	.	TGCAGCGTTTTCCTTAGCTCCTACAATGAGCAGTTCTTC	CSVFLSSYNEQFF
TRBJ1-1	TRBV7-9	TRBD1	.	TGTGCCAGCAGCTTAGTGACAGGGGGAAACACTGAAGCTTTCTTT	CASSLVTGGNTEAFF
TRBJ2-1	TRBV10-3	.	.	TGTGCCATCACCGACAGCGATGAGCAGTTCTTC	CAITDSDEQFF
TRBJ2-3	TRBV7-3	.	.	TGTGCCAGCAGCTTATACGCAGGGGAGGATACGCAGTATTTT	CASSLYAGEDTQYF
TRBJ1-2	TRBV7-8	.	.	TGTGCCAGCAGCCCCCGGCCCGGGCCCTATGGCTACACCTTC	CASSPRPGPYGYTF
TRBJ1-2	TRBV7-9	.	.	TGTGCCAGCAGCTTAGGGGCAGGGAGCGGCTACACCTTC	CASSLGAGSGYTF
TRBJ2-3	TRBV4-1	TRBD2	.	TGCGCCAGCAGCCAAGTTAATAGCGGGTTGAGCACAGATACGCAGTATTTT	CASSQVNSGLSTDTQYF
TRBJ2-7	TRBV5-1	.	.	TGCGCCAGCAGCTTGAGTGGACAGACCTACGAGCAGTACTTC	CASSLSGQTYEQYF
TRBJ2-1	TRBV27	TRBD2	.	TGTGCCAGCAGTTTCGGCGGGAGAAACTACAATGAGCAGTTCTTC	CASSFGGRNYNEQFF